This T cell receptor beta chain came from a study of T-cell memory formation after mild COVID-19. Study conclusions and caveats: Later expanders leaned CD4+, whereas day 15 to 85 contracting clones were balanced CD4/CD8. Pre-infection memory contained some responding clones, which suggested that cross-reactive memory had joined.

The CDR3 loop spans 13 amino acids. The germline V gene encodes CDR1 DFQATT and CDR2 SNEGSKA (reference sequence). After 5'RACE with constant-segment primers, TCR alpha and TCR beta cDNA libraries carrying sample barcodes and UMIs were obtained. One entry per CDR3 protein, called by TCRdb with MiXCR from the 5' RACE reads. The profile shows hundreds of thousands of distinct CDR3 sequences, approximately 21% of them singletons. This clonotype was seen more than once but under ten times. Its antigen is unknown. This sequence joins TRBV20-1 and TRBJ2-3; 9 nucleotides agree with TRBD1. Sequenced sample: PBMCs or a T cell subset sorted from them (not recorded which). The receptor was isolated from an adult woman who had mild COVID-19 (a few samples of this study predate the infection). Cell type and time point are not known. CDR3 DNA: TGCTCCCCCGGGGGACAGGGAAGCGATACGCAGTATTTT. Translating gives CSPGGQGSDTQYF.